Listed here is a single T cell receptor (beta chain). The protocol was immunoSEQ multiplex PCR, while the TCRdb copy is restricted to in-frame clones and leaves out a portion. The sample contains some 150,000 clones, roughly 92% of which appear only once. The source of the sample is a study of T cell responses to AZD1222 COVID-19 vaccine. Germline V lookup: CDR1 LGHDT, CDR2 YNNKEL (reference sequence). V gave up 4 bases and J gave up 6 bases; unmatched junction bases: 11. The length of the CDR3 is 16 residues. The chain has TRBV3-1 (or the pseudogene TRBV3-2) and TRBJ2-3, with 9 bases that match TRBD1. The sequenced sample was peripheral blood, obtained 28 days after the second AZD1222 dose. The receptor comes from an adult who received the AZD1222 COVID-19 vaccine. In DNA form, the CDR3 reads TGTGCCAGCAGCCCTCTACAGGGGGCGGCCATGGATACGCAGTATTTT. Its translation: CASSPLQGAAMDTQYF.